This is a list of T cell receptor beta chains from one sample in a study of blood T cell repertoires in COVID-19. Only in-frame clones appear in the TCRdb table, and some are missing; sequencing was by immunoSEQ multiplex PCR. The data show about 160,000 clones, 82% seen once. Sequencing used peripheral blood. The source of these receptors is a woman in her forties with COVID-19, enrolled during active disease. Each CDR3 is given with its conserved first and last residue. D genes are given only for firm matches. Not every row has a clone size; where given, it reads once, few, many or a size class.

clone_size: once; j_call: TRBJ2-4; v_call: TRBV5-1; d_call: TRBD1; cdr3_aa: CASSLGQGYIQYF; cdr3_nt: TGCGCCAGCAGCCTAGGACAGGGGTACATTCAGTACTTC
clone_size: -; j_call: TRBJ1-4; v_call: TRBV7-3; d_call: -; cdr3_aa: CASSQTGPNEKLFF; cdr3_nt: TGTGCCAGCAGCCAAACAGGGCCTAATGAAAAACTGTTTTTT
clone_size: -; j_call: TRBJ2-4; v_call: TRBV5-4; d_call: -; cdr3_aa: CASSLGGGQGKNIQYF; cdr3_nt: TGTGCCAGCAGCTTGGGCGGTGGGCAGGGCAAAAACATTCAGTACTTC
clone_size: -; j_call: TRBJ1-1; v_call: TRBV6-5; d_call: -; cdr3_aa: CASSGQINTEAFF; cdr3_nt: TGTGCCAGCAGCGGACAGATTAACACTGAAGCTTTCTTT
clone_size: -; j_call: TRBJ2-2; v_call: TRBV6-6; d_call: -; cdr3_aa: CASRGPGDRKTGELFF; cdr3_nt: TGTGCCAGCAGAGGACCGGGGGATCGTAAAACCGGGGAGCTGTTTTTT
clone_size: -; j_call: TRBJ1-3; v_call: TRBV19; d_call: TRBD1; cdr3_aa: CASSPRTGLGNTIYF; cdr3_nt: TGTGCCAGTAGTCCGCGGACAGGGCTCGGAAACACCATATATTTT
clone_size: -; j_call: TRBJ1-1; v_call: TRBV12-3/TRBV12-4; d_call: -; cdr3_aa: CASSFGGNTEAFF; cdr3_nt: TGTGCCAGCAGTTTCGGGGGTAACACTGAAGCTTTCTTT
clone_size: -; j_call: TRBJ1-1; v_call: TRBV2; d_call: -; cdr3_aa: CASSDVGWIAFF; cdr3_nt: TGTGCCAGCAGTGACGTCGGGTGGATAGCTTTCTTT
clone_size: once; j_call: TRBJ2-4; v_call: TRBV6-5; d_call: -; cdr3_aa: CASSSSSNIQYF; cdr3_nt: -
clone_size: -; j_call: TRBJ2-3; v_call: TRBV6-6; d_call: -; cdr3_aa: CASSARGFSSTDTQYF; cdr3_nt: TGTGCCAGCAGTGCAAGGGGGTTTAGTAGCACAGATACGCAGTATTTT
clone_size: -; j_call: TRBJ1-2; v_call: TRBV9; d_call: -; cdr3_aa: CASSVRQEADYGYTF; cdr3_nt: TGTGCCAGCAGCGTCAGACAGGAGGCAGACTATGGCTACACCTTC
clone_size: few; j_call: TRBJ2-2; v_call: TRBV10-3; d_call: TRBD2; cdr3_aa: CAISETSANTGELFF; cdr3_nt: TGTGCCATCAGTGAGACTAGCGCGAACACCGGGGAGCTGTTTTTT
clone_size: -; j_call: TRBJ2-2; v_call: TRBV19; d_call: -; cdr3_aa: CASSPEQGNTGELFF; cdr3_nt: TGTGCCAGTAGTCCCGAACAGGGGAACACCGGGGAGCTGTTTTTT
clone_size: -; j_call: TRBJ2-3; v_call: TRBV11-3; d_call: -; cdr3_aa: CASSPYREDTQYF; cdr3_nt: TGTGCCAGCAGCCCCTACCGGGAAGATACGCAGTATTTT
clone_size: many; j_call: TRBJ2-1; v_call: TRBV3-1/TRBV3-2; d_call: TRBD2; cdr3_aa: CASSQVFTSGRANEQFF; cdr3_nt: TGTGCCAGCAGCCAAGTCTTTACTAGCGGGAGGGCAAATGAGCAGTTCTTC
clone_size: -; j_call: TRBJ1-3; v_call: TRBV6-5; d_call: -; cdr3_aa: CASSYSGSQDTIYF; cdr3_nt: TGTGCCAGCAGTTACTCGGGGAGCCAGGACACCATATATTTT
clone_size: few; j_call: TRBJ1-5; v_call: TRBV4-1; d_call: -; cdr3_aa: CASSQAQGSNQPQHF; cdr3_nt: TGCGCCAGCAGCCAAGCACAGGGAAGCAATCAGCCCCAGCATTTT
clone_size: -; j_call: TRBJ1-4; v_call: TRBV7-2; d_call: -; cdr3_aa: CASRELRTTNEKLFF; cdr3_nt: TGTGCCAGCAGGGAGCTGAGGACAACTAATGAAAAACTGTTTTTT
clone_size: -; j_call: TRBJ1-1; v_call: TRBV3-1/TRBV3-2; d_call: TRBD1; cdr3_aa: CASSPGQGIYKNTEAFF; cdr3_nt: TGTGCCAGCAGCCCGGGACAGGGGATCTATAAGAACACTGAAGCTTTCTTT
clone_size: -; j_call: TRBJ2-3; v_call: TRBV5-4; d_call: -; cdr3_aa: CASSLDGMRTDTQYF; cdr3_nt: TGTGCCAGCAGCTTGGACGGGATGAGGACAGATACGCAGTATTTT
clone_size: once; j_call: TRBJ1-2; v_call: TRBV12-5; d_call: -; cdr3_aa: CASGLRLDTNYGYTF; cdr3_nt: TGTGCTAGTGGTTTGAGGTTGGACACTAACTATGGCTACACCTTC
clone_size: -; j_call: TRBJ2-2; v_call: TRBV29-1; d_call: -; cdr3_aa: CSVVLDTGELFF; cdr3_nt: TGCAGCGTCGTACTAGATACCGGGGAGCTGTTTTTT
clone_size: -; j_call: TRBJ2-3; v_call: TRBV13; d_call: TRBD2; cdr3_aa: CASSLPSGITDTQYF; cdr3_nt: TGTGCCAGCAGCTTACCTAGCGGGATCACAGATACGCAGTATTTT
clone_size: once; j_call: TRBJ1-1; v_call: TRBV18; d_call: TRBD1; cdr3_aa: CASSIKQGSEAFF; cdr3_nt: TGTGCCAGCTCAATCAAACAGGGGAGTGAAGCTTTCTTT
clone_size: -; j_call: TRBJ2-1; v_call: TRBV7-9; d_call: TRBD1; cdr3_aa: CASSFSGQGVNEQFF; cdr3_nt: TGTGCCAGCAGCTTCTCCGGACAGGGAGTCAATGAGCAGTTCTTC
clone_size: -; j_call: TRBJ2-3; v_call: TRBV6-6; d_call: TRBD2; cdr3_aa: CASSYGGGTSTDTQYF; cdr3_nt: TGTGCCAGCAGTTACGGGGGGGGGACTAGCACAGATACGCAGTATTTT
clone_size: -; j_call: TRBJ1-6; v_call: TRBV19; d_call: -; cdr3_aa: CASSIDAGANSPLHF; cdr3_nt: TGTGCCAGTAGTATAGATGCAGGGGCCAATTCACCCCTCCACTTT
clone_size: -; j_call: TRBJ1-6; v_call: TRBV7-9; d_call: TRBD1; cdr3_aa: CASSPGQGAVDNSPLHF; cdr3_nt: TGTGCCAGCAGCCCCGGACAGGGGGCAGTCGATAATTCACCCCTCCACTTT
clone_size: -; j_call: TRBJ2-2; v_call: TRBV27; d_call: TRBD2; cdr3_aa: CASSSQVGLASGELFF; cdr3_nt: TGTGCCAGCAGTTCGCAGGTGGGACTAGCTTCTGGGGAGCTGTTTTTT
clone_size: -; j_call: TRBJ2-1; v_call: TRBV5-1; d_call: -; cdr3_aa: CASSLGLSDEQFF; cdr3_nt: TGCGCCAGCAGCTTGGGACTATCCGATGAGCAGTTCTTC
clone_size: -; j_call: TRBJ2-3; v_call: TRBV6-5; d_call: -; cdr3_aa: CASSIWGTSTDTQYF; cdr3_nt: TGTGCCAGCAGCATTTGGGGGACTAGCACAGATACGCAGTATTTT
clone_size: -; j_call: TRBJ2-7; v_call: TRBV7-2; d_call: -; cdr3_aa: CASSFSTTYEQYF; cdr3_nt: TGTGCCAGCAGCTTCAGTACAACCTACGAGCAGTACTTC
clone_size: -; j_call: TRBJ1-5; v_call: TRBV4-1; d_call: -; cdr3_aa: CASSETPGVNQPQHF; cdr3_nt: TGCGCCAGCAGCGAAACACCAGGGGTAAATCAGCCCCAGCATTTT
clone_size: -; j_call: TRBJ1-5; v_call: TRBV13; d_call: -; cdr3_aa: CASSLGREPQHF; cdr3_nt: TGTGCCAGCAGCTTAGGCCGGGAGCCCCAGCATTTT
clone_size: -; j_call: TRBJ2-5; v_call: TRBV7-6; d_call: TRBD2; cdr3_aa: CASAGDVETQYF; cdr3_nt: TGTGCAAGCGCGGGAGACGTTGAGACCCAGTACTTC
clone_size: -; j_call: TRBJ2-5; v_call: TRBV7-9; d_call: TRBD2; cdr3_aa: CASSLGFSGHGAQYF; cdr3_nt: TGTGCCAGCAGCTTAGGATTTAGCGGGCACGGGGCCCAGTACTTC
clone_size: -; j_call: TRBJ1-2; v_call: TRBV5-6; d_call: -; cdr3_aa: CASSLELYGYTF; cdr3_nt: TGTGCCAGCAGCTTGGAGCTCTATGGCTACACCTTC
clone_size: -; j_call: TRBJ1-4; v_call: TRBV10-3; d_call: -; cdr3_aa: CAISGLGGEKLFF; cdr3_nt: TGTGCCATCAGTGGCCTAGGAGGGGAAAAACTGTTTTTT
clone_size: few; j_call: TRBJ2-1; v_call: TRBV5-1; d_call: TRBD2; cdr3_aa: CASSTLAGNEQFF; cdr3_nt: TGCGCCAGCAGCACACTAGCGGGCAATGAGCAGTTCTTC
clone_size: -; j_call: TRBJ2-1; v_call: TRBV7-9; d_call: -; cdr3_aa: CASSLSTRQDEQFF; cdr3_nt: TGTGCCAGCAGCTTATCGACCCGACAGGATGAGCAGTTCTTC
clone_size: -; j_call: TRBJ1-4; v_call: TRBV5-4; d_call: TRBD1; cdr3_aa: CASSQTGTGTEKLFF; cdr3_nt: TGTGCCAGCAGCCAAACCGGGACAGGGACCGAAAAACTGTTTTTT
clone_size: -; j_call: TRBJ2-5; v_call: TRBV19; d_call: TRBD1; cdr3_aa: CASSRRTGGTKGETQYF; cdr3_nt: TGTGCCAGTAGTCGACGGACAGGGGGCACCAAGGGGGAGACCCAGTACTTC
clone_size: -; j_call: TRBJ2-3; v_call: TRBV18; d_call: -; cdr3_aa: CASSPAGNSAQYF; cdr3_nt: TGTGCCAGCTCACCAGCGGGGAACTCGGCGCAGTATTTT
clone_size: -; j_call: TRBJ1-2; v_call: TRBV27; d_call: -; cdr3_aa: CASSPGDAGYGYTF; cdr3_nt: TGTGCCAGCAGTCCCGGGGATGCCGGATATGGCTACACCTTC